The subject of this entry is one T cell receptor (beta chain). The antigen it recognizes is unknown. Base qualities are missing; no much larger clone stands one base away. The entry originates in a study of blood T cell repertoires in COVID-19 (dated by TCRdb to 2020 to 2021). Regarding the complete study: Samples from collaborators originated in the United States, Italy and Spain and spanned both the acute and convalescent phases of COVID-19. The material from the prospective study consisted of cDNA or gDNA derived from T cells, B-cell-depleted T cells, or PBMCs. Deeply sampled blood TCRbeta repertoires from subjects exposed to, actively infected with, or recovered from COVID-19 were included in the dataset. The repertoires were released in a freely available public database intended as a resource for research on the immune response to SARS-CoV-2. Samples were obtained from the ongoing ImmuneRACE study (first 160 participants) and from 1,254 subjects provided by 6 global collaborators. Sample metadata almost always included a de-identified subject ID, COVID-19 status, age in years and sex. HLA class I and class II types, where available, came from metadata supplied by the sample provider rather than from assay-based typing.

The immunoSEQ Assay, a bias-controlled multiplex PCR, was used to amplify TCRbeta CDR3 regions from genomic DNA. As for the authors' bioinformatics: The number of nucleated cells in each sample was estimated from the amplification of reference gene primers within the assay. To quantify the absolute abundance of each unique TCRbeta CDR3 rearrangement, sequence reads were collapsed and filtered. Productive Simpson clonality was computed per sample as the square root of Simpson's diversity index over productive rearrangements. TCRdb took this table from immuneACCESS and kept in-frame rearrangements with V and J called. Such tables lack part of the clones; where checked against another copy, unresolved V genes explain under half of the gap, and the rest is unexplained. Clone size and the V and J calls come from that table; the DNA yielded D and trimming. The sample has some 400,000 clones on record, around 90% of them singletons. The ten top clones hold 3% of the sample.

The CDR3 goes from the cysteine to the phenylalanine over 16 residues. Only the CDR3 part of the read is kept: 48 bases, read in frame from the first base. Relative to germline, V is missing 0 bases and J is missing 4 bases, with 7 bases of the junction outside any gene match. CDR1 SGHDN and CDR2 FVKESK were looked up in the germline V gene. What the study reported, not specific to this receptor: How much clinical and demographic metadata was included differed by source and by participant, and the metadata was provided uncurated.

Collaborating institutions collected whole blood in K2EDTA tubes following their own protocols. For TCRbeta analysis, collaborators shipped samples as frozen whole blood, isolated PBMCs, or DNA extracted from either of those sample types. The material sequenced was peripheral blood. The rearranged segments are TRBV14 and TRBJ1-2, and 8 bases in between align with TRBD1. The receptor's source is a human donor in a cohort sampled during active COVID-19. The CDR3 sequence is CASSQDPGQGLYGYTF. The DNA sequence follows: TGTGCCAGCAGCCAAGATCCCGGACAGGGACTCTATGGCTACACCTTC.